Following are 28 T cell receptor beta chains from one sample sequenced in a study of blood T cell repertoires in COVID-19. Only in-frame clones appear in the TCRdb table, and some are missing; sequencing was by immunoSEQ multiplex PCR. The sample lists nearly 110,000 clones; under 85% were seen once. Sequencing used peripheral blood. These receptors originate from a woman aged 60-75 years with acute or convalescent COVID-19.

This sequence joins TRBV7-2 and TRBJ1-2; no definite D call. CDR3 length: 16 residues. V lost 2 bases and J 8 bases, leaving 21 bases between the germline ends. Per germline, CDR1 SGHTA and CDR2 FQGNSA. This chain's CDR3 is CASSLLRQVEGRGYTF. The CDR3 DNA follows: TGTGCCAGCAGCTTATTACGGCAGGTGGAAGGCAGAGGCTACACCTTC.

The genes are TRBV11-2 and TRBJ1-2; D remains ambiguous. V lost 0 bases, J lost 8 bases, and 10 bases lay in between. This CDR3 is 13 amino acids long. Germline V gives CDR1 SGHAT, CDR2 FQNNGV. The CDR3 sequence is CASSLEPDSGYTF. CDR3 bases: TGTGCCAGCAGCTTAGAACCGGACTCGGGCTACACCTTC.

The count of this clone is one. V gene TRBV11-3 combines with J gene TRBJ2-5, with 8 bases lining up with TRBD2. The CDR3 runs 13 residues. After removal of 5 bases from V and 5 bases from J, the junction contained 4 bases not matched to a gene. Germline V gene sequence: CDR1 SGHNT, CDR2 YENEEA. CDR3 amino acids: CASSPGGEETQYF. For the CDR3, the DNA is TGTGCCAGCAGCCCGGGGGGGGAGGAGACCCAGTACTTC.

The V and J genes are TRBV5-5 and TRBJ1-2; a weak D match, TRBD1 (5 bases). This CDR3 region has 15 residues. Germline V gene data show CDR1 as SGHKS and CDR2 as YYEKEE (reference sequence). Trimming took 4 bases from V and 1 from J, leaving 14 bases between them. CDR3 sequence: CASSLGVRNNYGYTF. The CDR3 region has the DNA TGTGCCAGCAGCCTGGGGGTCAGGAATAACTATGGCTACACCTTC.

This chain joins TRBV7-2 and TRBJ2-5, with 7 bases fitting TRBD2. This CDR3 is 13 amino acids long. Trimming took 5 bases from V and 5 from J; bases not matched to a gene: 5. Germline V gene sequence: CDR1 SGHTA, CDR2 FQGNSA. This CDR3 is CASSGGGVETQYF. The DNA of the CDR3 is TGTGCCAGCAGCGGGGGGGGAGTGGAGACCCAGTACTTC.

The V call is TRBV7-9, the J call TRBJ1-2; D possibly corresponds to TRBD1 (5 bases). The CDR3 is 15 amino acids. Per germline, CDR1 SEHNR and CDR2 FQNEAQ (reference sequence). Trimming took 1 base from V and 5 from J, leaving 14 bases between them. The CDR3 loop reads CASSLVEGPLYGYTF. Written as DNA, the CDR3 is TGTGCCAGCAGCTTAGTGGAGGGGCCGCTATATGGCTACACCTTC.

The chain is built from TRBV6-1 and TRBJ1-4, with D perhaps TRBD1 (6 bases). Germline assignment: CDR1 MNHNS and CDR2 SASEGT. The CDR3 sequence is 16 residues long. The V and J ends lost 4 bases and 7 bases respectively, with 19 bases between them. CDR3 in amino acids: CASSAPGGQGIEKLFF. In DNA form, the CDR3 reads TGTGCCAGCAGTGCCCCGGGGGGGCAAGGTATTGAAAAACTGTTTTTT.

This chain uses TRBV10-2 with TRBJ2-7, with TRBD2 identical over 8 bases. The CDR3 extends over 15 amino acids. Trimming removed 4 bases from V and 3 bases from J; junction bases left unmatched: 8. The germline CDR1 and CDR2 sequences are WSHSY and SAAADI. The CDR3 nucleotides are TGCGCCAGCAGTGGCGGCGGGGGGATAAACTACGAGCAGTACTTC. This translates into CASSGGGGINYEQYF.

CDR3 nucleotide sequence: TGCGCCAGCAGCTTGGTGGGACTAGGCTCAACTGGAAACACCATATATTTT. Encoded protein: CASSLVGLGSTGNTIYF. This chain joins TRBV5-1 and TRBJ1-3; the D gene is possibly TRBD1 (5 bases). Trimming removed 0 bases from V and 2 bases from J, with 15 bases in between. The germline V gene has CDR1 SGHRS and CDR2 YFSETQ. CDR3 length: 17 residues.

The V and J genes are TRBV2 and TRBJ2-5; the D is unclear. Trimming stripped 5 bases from V and 2 bases from J, with 3 bases between. Germline-derived CDR1 and CDR2 are SNHLY and FYNNEI. The CDR3 consists of 11 residues. The CDR3 reads CASSSQETQYF. The CDR3 region has the DNA TGTGCCAGCAGTTCTCAAGAGACCCAGTACTTC.

A single count supports this clone. The V and J genes are TRBV28 and TRBJ1-6; 7 bases line up with TRBD1. Germline lookup yields CDR1 MDHEN and CDR2 SYDVKM. CDR3 length equals 14 residues. V was clipped by 6 bases and J by 4 bases; unmatched bases: 3. CDR3 sequence (DNA): TGTGCCAGCAGCCGGGGACAGTATAATTCACCCCTCCACTTT. Encoded protein: CASSRGQYNSPLHF.

The chain recombines TRBV19 with TRBJ1-3; 9 nucleotides agree with TRBD1. Germline CDR1 and CDR2: LNHDA and SQIVND (reference sequence). There are 15 residues in the CDR3. V dropped 6 bases and J dropped 4; count of bases not matched to a gene: 7. This chain's CDR3 is CASSTGGWRGNTIYF. Written as DNA, the CDR3 is TGTGCCAGTAGCACAGGGGGCTGGAGAGGAAACACCATATATTTT.

The rearrangement uses TRBV12-2 and TRBJ1-1. TRBV12-2 is deemed a pseudogene. The CDR3 loop spans 17 amino acids. CDR3 loop: CASRLRRTFRADTEAFF. CDR3 nucleotides: TGTGCAAGTCGCTTGAGGAGGACCTTTAGGGCGGACACTGAAGCTTTCTTT.

The table lists this clone with a count of one. V usage is TRBV11-3 and J usage is TRBJ1-1; perhaps TRBD1 as D (5 bases). Germline CDR1 and CDR2: SGHNT and YENEEA. The CDR3 sequence is 14 residues long. V was cut by 5 bases and J by 4 bases, with 14 bases left in between. CDR3: CASSPGAGVTEAFF. Written as DNA, the CDR3 is TGTGCCAGCAGCCCGGGCGCGGGGGTCACTGAAGCTTTCTTT.

V is TRBV5-6 and J is TRBJ2-1; D ambiguous. Germline CDR1 SGHDT, CDR2 YYEEEE. CDR3 length equals 13 residues. Trimming removed 2 bases at V and 7 bases at J, with 10 bases between. CDR3 in DNA: TGTGCCAGCAGCTTCGTTTTGGAGAATGAGCAGTTCTTC. This translates into CASSFVLENEQFF. Variable domain in full (rest from reference TRBV5-6 and TRBJ2-1): DAGVTQSPTHLIKTRGQQVTLRCSPKSGHDTVSWYQQALGQGPQFIFQYYEEEERQRGNFPDRFSGHQFPNYSSELNVNALLLGDSALYLCASSFVLENEQFFGPGTRLTVL.

The J gene is TRBJ1-2, the V gene TRBV9, with TRBD1 matching 10 bases. Germline CDR1 reads SGDLS; CDR2 reads YYNGEE. V shed 2 bases, J shed 8 bases, and the junction held 3 bases outside the gene matches. The CDR3 consists of 13 residues. The CDR3 DNA reads as TGTGCCAGCAGCGTGGAGACAGGGGGCGGCTACACCTTC. Encoded protein: CASSVETGGGYTF. The full variable domain, its missing parts supplied by reference TRBV9 and TRBJ1-2, is DSGVTQTPKHLITATGQRVTLRCSPRSGDLSVYWYQQSLDQGLQFLIQYYNGEERAKGNILERFSAQQFPDLHSELNLSSLELGDSALYFCASSVETGGGYTFGSGTRLTVV.

This rearrangement joins TRBV12-3 or TRBV12-4 to TRBJ1-1; no reliable D call. This CDR3 is built from 13 residues. Between the trimmed V and J ends, which lost 5 bases and 0 bases, there was a span of 7 bases. This chain's CDR3 is CASSVNMNTEAFF. The CDR3 DNA sequence: TGTGCCAGCAGTGTTAACATGAACACTGAAGCTTTCTTT.

Only a few counts were recorded for this clone. This sequence joins TRBV27 and TRBJ1-2, with TRBD1 matching 7 bases. The J segment lost 6 bases and the V segment lost 8 bases, leaving 12 bases of the junction unmatched. CDR3 length: 14 residues. Looked up from germline, CDR1 is MNHEY and CDR2 is SMNVEV (reference sequence). The CDR3 DNA follows: TGTGCCAGCTCCGGGACAATGACAGGGAATGGCTACACCTTC. Residues: CASSGTMTGNGYTF.

The V call is TRBV5-1, the J call TRBJ2-3, with 9 positions matching TRBD2. Germline CDR1 SGHRS, CDR2 YFSETQ. The junction had 2 bases not matched to a gene; V was cut back by 5 bases and J by 1 base. The CDR3 spans 14 residues. In nucleotides, the CDR3 is TGCGCCAGCAGACCTAGCGGGGGCACAGATACGCAGTATTTT. It yields the protein CASRPSGGTDTQYF.

The chain has TRBV5-1 and TRBJ2-5, with 11 bases lining up with TRBD2. The germline V gene has CDR1 SGHRS and CDR2 YFSETQ. This CDR3 contains 15 residues. The V segment lost 6 bases and the J segment 2 bases; nucleotides outside the gene matches: 6. The DNA of the CDR3 is TGCGCCAGCAATAGCGGGAGGGCGGGGCAAGAGACCCAGTACTTC. Protein product: CASNSGRAGQETQYF.

J is TRBJ1-1 and V is TRBV7-2; D unresolved. CDR3 length: 12 amino acids. The V gene lost 8 bases and the J gene lost 1 base, with 8 bases spanning the gap. The V gene's germline CDR1 is SGHTA and CDR2 FQGNSA. Written as DNA, the CDR3 is TGTGCCAGCGGAGACTCGAACACTGAAGCTTTCTTT. This translates into CASGDSNTEAFF.

This chain connects TRBV11-3 to TRBJ2-1; the match to TRBD1 covers 7 bases. Germline V gene lookup returns CDR1 SGHNT and CDR2 YENEEA. The CDR3 is made up of 16 amino acids. Trimming took 0 bases from V and 6 from J; bases not matched to a gene: 8. The CDR3 spells CASSLEGRGNSNEQFF. The CDR3 coding sequence is TGTGCCAGCAGCTTAGAGGGCAGGGGGAACAGCAATGAGCAGTTCTTC. Based on the CDR3 plus reference TRBV11-3 and TRBJ2-1, the full variable domain is EAGVVQSPRYKIIEKKQPVAFWCNPISGHNTLYWYLQNLGQGPELLIRYENEEAVDDSQLPKDRFSAERLKGVDSTLKIQPAELGDSAVYLCASSLEGRGNSNEQFFGPGTRLTVL.

The V gene is TRBV6-4, the J gene TRBJ2-3, with D uncertain. The CDR3 extends over 13 amino acids. Trimming stripped 6 bases from V and 2 bases from J, with 9 bases between. Germline assignment: CDR1 MRHNA and CDR2 SNTAGT. The DNA of the CDR3 is TGTGCCAGCAGCGAGAAAACCACAGATACGCAGTATTTT. Translated, it gives CASSEKTTDTQYF.

This clone has just one count. This chain joins TRBV7-8 and TRBJ2-2; 10 bases map to TRBD2. Germline CDR1 and CDR2: SGHVS and FQNEAQ. Trimming took 5 bases from V and 6 from J; bases not matched to a gene: 12. The CDR3 is 17 residues long. The CDR3 loop reads CASSPTISGGASGELFF. For the CDR3, the DNA is TGTGCCAGCAGCCCTACGATAAGCGGGGGGGCCTCCGGGGAGCTGTTTTTT.

The V gene is TRBV2, the J gene TRBJ1-3, with TRBD1 as a possible D gene (6 bases). V was clipped by 2 bases and J by 0 bases, with 11 bases between them. This CDR3 region has 16 residues. CDR1 and CDR2 from the germline V gene are SNHLY and FYNNEI. The CDR3 region is CASSEYQGRSGNTIYF. The CDR3, as DNA: TGTGCCAGCAGTGAATACCAGGGGCGCTCTGGAAACACCATATATTTT.

This sequence joins TRBV3-1 (or the pseudogene TRBV3-2) and TRBJ1-3, with a possible D match to TRBD1 (6 bases). The CDR3 totals 15 residues. Trimming left V 2 bases short and J 2 bases short, with 10 bases between. The germline CDR1 and CDR2 sequences are LGHDT and YNNKEL (reference sequence). Here the CDR3 reads CASSQLGTTGNTIYF. The CDR3 nucleotides are TGTGCCAGCAGCCAACTGGGGACAACTGGAAACACCATATATTTT.

The J gene is TRBJ1-2, the V gene TRBV5-4; TRBD1 is a possible D gene (5 bases). Germline assignment: CDR1 SGHNT and CDR2 YYREEE (reference sequence). Trimming took 0 bases from V and 4 from J, leaving 13 bases between them. This CDR3 has 15 residues. The CDR3 loop is CASSLDVTGSYGYTF. The CDR3 DNA sequence: TGTGCCAGCAGCTTGGATGTTACAGGTTCCTATGGCTACACCTTC.

The V gene is TRBV2, the J gene TRBJ1-1; D remains unclear. Looked up from germline, CDR1 is SNHLY and CDR2 is FYNNEI. This CDR3 comprises 13 residues. The V and J ends lost 4 bases and 1 base respectively, with 7 bases between them. DNA of the CDR3: TGTGCCAGCAGTGTTGAACAGAACACTGAAGCTTTCTTT. Protein sequence: CASSVEQNTEAFF.